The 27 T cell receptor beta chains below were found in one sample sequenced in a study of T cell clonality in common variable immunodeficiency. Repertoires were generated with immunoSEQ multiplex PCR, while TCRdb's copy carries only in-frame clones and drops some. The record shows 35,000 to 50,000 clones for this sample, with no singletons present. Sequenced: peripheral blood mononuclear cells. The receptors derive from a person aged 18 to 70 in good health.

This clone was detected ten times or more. CDR3 DNA (partial): TGTGCCAGCAGCCAAGAAATCCTAGCGGCCCAACCCGAGACC. It is translated as CASSQEILAAQPET. The whole CDR3 reads CASSQEILAAQPETQYF. This rearrangement joins TRBV3-1 (or the pseudogene TRBV3-2) to TRBJ2-5; TRBD2 matches at 7 bases. The CDR3 end lies 3 residues beyond the end of the read and is filled in from the germline J gene. This CDR3 contains 17 residues. With V trimmed by 0 bases and J by 5 bases, 12 bases remained unmatched. Germline V gene sequence: CDR1 LGHDT, CDR2 YNNKEL (reference sequence).

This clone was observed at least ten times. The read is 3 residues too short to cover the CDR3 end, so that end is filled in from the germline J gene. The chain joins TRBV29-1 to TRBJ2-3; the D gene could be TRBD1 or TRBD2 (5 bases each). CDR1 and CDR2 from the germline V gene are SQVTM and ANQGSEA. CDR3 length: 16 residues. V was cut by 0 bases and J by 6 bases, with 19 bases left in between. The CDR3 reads CSVEEWTEGLIDTQYF. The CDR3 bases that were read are TGCAGCGTTGAAGAATGGACCGAGGGGCTGATCGATACG.

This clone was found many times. The CDR3 loop reads CASSLARGTMDTQYF. The covered CDR3 bases are TGCGCCAGCAGCTTGGCCCGGGGGACCATGGATACG. The V gene is TRBV5-1, the J gene TRBJ2-3; a weak D match, TRBD2 (6 bases). The missing CDR3 end, 3 residues past where the read stops, is filled in from the germline J gene. The germline CDR1 and CDR2 sequences are SGHRS and YFSETQ. V was clipped by 0 bases and J by 6 bases, with 14 bases between them. The CDR3 length is 15 residues. The full variable domain, in which reference TRBV5-1 and TRBJ2-3 provide the parts outside the CDR3, is KAGVTQTPRYLIKTRGQQVTLSCSPISGHRSVSWYQQTPGQGLQFLFEYFSETQRNKGNFPGRFSGRQFSNSRSEMNVSTLELGDSALYLCASSLARGTMDTQYFGPGTRLTVL.

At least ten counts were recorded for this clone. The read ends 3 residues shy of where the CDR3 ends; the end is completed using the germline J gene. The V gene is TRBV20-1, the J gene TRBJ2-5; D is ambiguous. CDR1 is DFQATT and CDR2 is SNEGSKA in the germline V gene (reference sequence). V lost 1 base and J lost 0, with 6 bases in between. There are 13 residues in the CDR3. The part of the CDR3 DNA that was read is TGCAGTGCTAGAGCAGTGTACCAAGAGACC. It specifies CSARAVYQET. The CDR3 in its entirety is CSARAVYQETQYF.

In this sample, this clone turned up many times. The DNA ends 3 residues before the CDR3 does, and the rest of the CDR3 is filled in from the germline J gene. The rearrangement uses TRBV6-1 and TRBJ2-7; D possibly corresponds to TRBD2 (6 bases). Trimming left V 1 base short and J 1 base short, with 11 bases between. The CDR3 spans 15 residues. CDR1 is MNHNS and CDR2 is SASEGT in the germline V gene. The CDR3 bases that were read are TGTGCCAGCAGTGAAGAGATAGCGGAGTCCTACGAG. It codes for CASSEEIAESYE. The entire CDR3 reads CASSEEIAESYEQYF.

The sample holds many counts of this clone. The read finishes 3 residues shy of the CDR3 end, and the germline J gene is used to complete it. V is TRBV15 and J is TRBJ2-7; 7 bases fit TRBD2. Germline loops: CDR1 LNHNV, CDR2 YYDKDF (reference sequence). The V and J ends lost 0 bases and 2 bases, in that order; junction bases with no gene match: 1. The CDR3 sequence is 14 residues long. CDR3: CATSRDAGAYEQYF. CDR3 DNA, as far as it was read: TGTGCCACCAGCAGAGATGCGGGAGCCTACGAG.

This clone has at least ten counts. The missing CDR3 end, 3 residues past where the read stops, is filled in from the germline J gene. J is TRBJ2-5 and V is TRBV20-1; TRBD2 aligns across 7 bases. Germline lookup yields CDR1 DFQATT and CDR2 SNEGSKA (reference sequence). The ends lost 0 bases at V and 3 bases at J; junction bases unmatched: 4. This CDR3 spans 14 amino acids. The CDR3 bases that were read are TGCAGTGCTAGAGAACCGGGGGGAAAAGAGACC. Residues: CSAREPGGKET. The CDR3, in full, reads CSAREPGGKETQYF.

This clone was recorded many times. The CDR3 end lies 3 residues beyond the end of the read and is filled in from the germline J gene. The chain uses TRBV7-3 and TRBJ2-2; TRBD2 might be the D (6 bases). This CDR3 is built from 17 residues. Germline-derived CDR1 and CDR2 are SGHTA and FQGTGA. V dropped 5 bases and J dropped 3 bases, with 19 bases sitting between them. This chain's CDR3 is CASSPGVGSGDTGELFF. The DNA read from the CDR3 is TGTGCCAGCAGCCCAGGAGTAGGTTCGGGGGACACCGGGGAG.

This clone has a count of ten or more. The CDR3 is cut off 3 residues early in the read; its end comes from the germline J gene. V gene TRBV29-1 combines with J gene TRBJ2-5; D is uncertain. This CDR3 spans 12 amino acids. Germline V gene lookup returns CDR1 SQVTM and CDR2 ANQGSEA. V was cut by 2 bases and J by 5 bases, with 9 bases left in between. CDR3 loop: CSVEKTGETQYF. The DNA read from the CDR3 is TGCAGCGTTGAAAAGACCGGGGAGACC.

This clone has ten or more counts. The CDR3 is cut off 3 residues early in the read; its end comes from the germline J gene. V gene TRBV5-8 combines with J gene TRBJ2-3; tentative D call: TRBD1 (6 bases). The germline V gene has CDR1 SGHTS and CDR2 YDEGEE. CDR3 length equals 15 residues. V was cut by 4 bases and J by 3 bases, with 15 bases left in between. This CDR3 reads CASSIGQSFTDTQYF. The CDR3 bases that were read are TGTGCCAGCAGCATAGGACAGAGTTTTACAGATACG. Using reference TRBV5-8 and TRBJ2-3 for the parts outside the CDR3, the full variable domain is EAGVTQSPTHLIKTRGQQATLRCSPISGHTSVYWYQQALGLGLQFLLWYDEGEERNRGNFPPRFSGRQFPNYSSELNVNALELEDSALYLCASSIGQSFTDTQYFGPGTRLTVL.

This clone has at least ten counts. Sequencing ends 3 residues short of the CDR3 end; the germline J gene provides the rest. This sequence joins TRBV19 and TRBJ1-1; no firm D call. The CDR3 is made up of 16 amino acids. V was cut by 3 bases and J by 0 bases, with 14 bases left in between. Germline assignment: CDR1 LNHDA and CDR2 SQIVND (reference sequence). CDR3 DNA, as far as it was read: TGTGCCAGTAGTATTGTGACGGAAACTATGAACACTGAA. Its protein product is CASSIVTETMNTE. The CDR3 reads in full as CASSIVTETMNTEAFF.

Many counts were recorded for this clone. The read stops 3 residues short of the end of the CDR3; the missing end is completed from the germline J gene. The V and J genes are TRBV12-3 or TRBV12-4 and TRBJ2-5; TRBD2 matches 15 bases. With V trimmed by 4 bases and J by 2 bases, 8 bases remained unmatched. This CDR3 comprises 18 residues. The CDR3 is CASSSGTSGRQGQETQYF. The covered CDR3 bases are TGTGCCAGCAGTTCCGGGACTAGCGGGAGGCAGGGGCAAGAGACC.

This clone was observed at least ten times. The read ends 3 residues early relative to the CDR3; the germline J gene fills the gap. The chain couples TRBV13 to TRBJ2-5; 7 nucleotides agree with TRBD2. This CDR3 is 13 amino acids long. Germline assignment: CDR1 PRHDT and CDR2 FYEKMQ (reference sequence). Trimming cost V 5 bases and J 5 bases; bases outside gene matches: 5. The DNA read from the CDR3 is TGTGCCAGCAGCATCGGACTAGGGGAGACC. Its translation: CASSIGLGET. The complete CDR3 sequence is CASSIGLGETQYF.

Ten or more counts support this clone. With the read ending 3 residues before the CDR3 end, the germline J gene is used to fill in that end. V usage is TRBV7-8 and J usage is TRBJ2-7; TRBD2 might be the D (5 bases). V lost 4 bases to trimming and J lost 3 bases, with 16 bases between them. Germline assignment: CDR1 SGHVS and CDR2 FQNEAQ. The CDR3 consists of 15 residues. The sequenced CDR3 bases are TGTGCCAGCAGCTCCCCCTCTCAGGCGGGCTACGAG. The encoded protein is CASSSPSQAGYE. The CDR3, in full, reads CASSSPSQAGYEQYF. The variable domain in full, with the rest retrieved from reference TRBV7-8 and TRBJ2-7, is GAGVSQSPRYKVAKRGQDVALRCDPISGHVSLFWYQQALGQGPEFLTYFQNEAQLDKSGLPSDRFFAERPEGSVSTLKIQRTQQEDSAVYLCASSSPSQAGYEQYFGPGTRLTVT.

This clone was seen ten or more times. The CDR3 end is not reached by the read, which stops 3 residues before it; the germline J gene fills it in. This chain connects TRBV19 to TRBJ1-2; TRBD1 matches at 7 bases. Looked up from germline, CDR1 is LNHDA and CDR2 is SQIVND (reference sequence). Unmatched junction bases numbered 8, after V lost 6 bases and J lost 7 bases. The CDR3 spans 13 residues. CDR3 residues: CASSLDRVGGYTF. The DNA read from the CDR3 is TGTGCCAGTAGCCTAGACAGGGTTGGTGGC.

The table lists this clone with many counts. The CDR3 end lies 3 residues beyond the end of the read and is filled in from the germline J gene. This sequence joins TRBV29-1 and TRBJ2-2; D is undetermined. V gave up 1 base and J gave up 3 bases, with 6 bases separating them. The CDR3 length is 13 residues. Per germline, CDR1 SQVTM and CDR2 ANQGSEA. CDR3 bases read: TGCAGCGTTGAAGGGCACCACACCGGGGAG. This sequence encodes CSVEGHHTGE. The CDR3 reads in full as CSVEGHHTGELFF.

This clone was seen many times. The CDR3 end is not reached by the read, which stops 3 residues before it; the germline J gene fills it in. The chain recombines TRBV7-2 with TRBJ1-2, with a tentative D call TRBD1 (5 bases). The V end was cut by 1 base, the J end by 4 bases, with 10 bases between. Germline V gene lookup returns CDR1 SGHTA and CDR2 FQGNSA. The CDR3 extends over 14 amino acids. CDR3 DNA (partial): TGTGCCAGCAGCTTAGAAACAGGCCGCTATGGC. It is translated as CASSLETGRYG. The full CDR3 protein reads CASSLETGRYGYTF.

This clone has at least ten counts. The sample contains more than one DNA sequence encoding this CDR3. The sequenced CDR3 bases are TGTGCCAGCAGCCCCGCCGGGGGGACTGAA. Amino acid sequence: CASSPAGGTE. The full-length CDR3 reads as CASSPAGGTEAFF. The V call is TRBV7-9, the J call TRBJ1-1, with D tentatively TRBD1 (5 bases). The sequence runs out 3 residues before the end of the CDR3; the remainder is reconstructed from the germline J gene. The CDR3 runs to 13 residues. The germline V gene has CDR1 SEHNR and CDR2 FQNEAQ (reference sequence). V was trimmed by 5 bases and J by 5 bases, leaving 12 bases between them.

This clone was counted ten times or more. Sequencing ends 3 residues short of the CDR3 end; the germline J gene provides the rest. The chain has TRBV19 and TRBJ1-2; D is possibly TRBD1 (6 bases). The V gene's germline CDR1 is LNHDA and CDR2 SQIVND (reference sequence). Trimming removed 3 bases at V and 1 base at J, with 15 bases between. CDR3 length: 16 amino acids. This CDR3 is CASSMNTGSINYGYTF. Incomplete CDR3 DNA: TGTGCCAGTAGTATGAACACAGGGTCCATTAACTATGGC.

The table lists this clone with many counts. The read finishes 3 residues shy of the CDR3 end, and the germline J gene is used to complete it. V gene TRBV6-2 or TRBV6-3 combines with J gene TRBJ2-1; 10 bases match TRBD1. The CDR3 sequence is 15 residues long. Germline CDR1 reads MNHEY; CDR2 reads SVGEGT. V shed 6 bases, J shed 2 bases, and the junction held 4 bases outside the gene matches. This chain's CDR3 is CASREGQGTYNEQFF. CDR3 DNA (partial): TGTGCCAGCAGGGAGGGACAGGGGACCTACAATGAG.

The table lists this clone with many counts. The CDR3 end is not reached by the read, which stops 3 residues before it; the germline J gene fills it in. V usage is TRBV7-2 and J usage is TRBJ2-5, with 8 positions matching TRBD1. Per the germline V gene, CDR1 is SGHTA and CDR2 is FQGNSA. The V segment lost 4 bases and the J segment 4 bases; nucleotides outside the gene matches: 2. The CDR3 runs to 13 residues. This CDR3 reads CASSYRGTETQYF. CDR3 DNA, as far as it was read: TGTGCCAGCAGCTACAGGGGGACAGAGACC.

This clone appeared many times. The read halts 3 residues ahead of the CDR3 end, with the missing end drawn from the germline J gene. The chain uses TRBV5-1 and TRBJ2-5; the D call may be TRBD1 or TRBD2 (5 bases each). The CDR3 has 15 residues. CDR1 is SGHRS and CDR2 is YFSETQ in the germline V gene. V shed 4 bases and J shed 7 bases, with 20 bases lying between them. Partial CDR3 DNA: TGCGCCAGCAGCACCCGCGCCGAGGGGCATGGGACC. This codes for CASSTRAEGHGT. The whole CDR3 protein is CASSTRAEGHGTQYF. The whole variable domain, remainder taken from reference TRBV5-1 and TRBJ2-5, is KAGVTQTPRYLIKTRGQQVTLSCSPISGHRSVSWYQQTPGQGLQFLFEYFSETQRNKGNFPGRFSGRQFSNSRSEMNVSTLELGDSALYLCASSTRAEGHGTQYFGPGTRLLVL.

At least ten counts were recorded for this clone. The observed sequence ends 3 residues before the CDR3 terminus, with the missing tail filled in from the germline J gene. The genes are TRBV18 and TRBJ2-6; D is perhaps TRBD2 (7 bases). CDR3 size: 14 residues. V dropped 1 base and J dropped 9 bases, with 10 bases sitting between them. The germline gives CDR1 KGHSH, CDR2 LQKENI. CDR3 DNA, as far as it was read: TGTGCCAGCTCACCACGGGGGGGCGGCAACGTC. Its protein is CASSPRGGGNV. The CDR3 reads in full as CASSPRGGGNVLTF.

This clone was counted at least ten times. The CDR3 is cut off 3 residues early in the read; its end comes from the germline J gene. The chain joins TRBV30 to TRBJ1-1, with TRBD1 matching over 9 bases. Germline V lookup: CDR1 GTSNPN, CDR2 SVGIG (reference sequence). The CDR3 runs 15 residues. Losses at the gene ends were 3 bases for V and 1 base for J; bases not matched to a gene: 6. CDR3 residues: CAWRNRGQRNTEAFF. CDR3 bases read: TGTGCCTGGAGGAACAGGGGGCAAAGGAACACTGAA.

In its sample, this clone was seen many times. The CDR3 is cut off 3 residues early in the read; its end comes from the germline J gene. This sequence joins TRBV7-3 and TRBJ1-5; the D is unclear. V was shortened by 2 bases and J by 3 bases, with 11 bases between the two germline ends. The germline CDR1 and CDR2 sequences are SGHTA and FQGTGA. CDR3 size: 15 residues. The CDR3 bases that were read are TGTGCCAGCAGCTTACCAGCGAGACCCAATCAGCCC. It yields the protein CASSLPARPNQP. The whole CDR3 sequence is CASSLPARPNQPQHF. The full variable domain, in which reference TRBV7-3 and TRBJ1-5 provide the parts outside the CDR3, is GAGVSQTPSNKVTEKGKYVELRCDPISGHTALYWYRQSLGQGPEFLIYFQGTGAADDSGLPNDRFFAVRPEGSVSTLKIQRTERGDSAVYLCASSLPARPNQPQHFGDGTRLSIL.

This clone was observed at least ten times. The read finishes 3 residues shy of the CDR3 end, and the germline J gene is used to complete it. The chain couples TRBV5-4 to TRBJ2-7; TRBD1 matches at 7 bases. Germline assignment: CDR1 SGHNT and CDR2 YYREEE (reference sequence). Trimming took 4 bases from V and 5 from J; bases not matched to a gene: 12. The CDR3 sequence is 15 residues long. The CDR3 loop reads CASSPNPGQSHEQYF. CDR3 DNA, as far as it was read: TGTGCCAGCAGCCCTAATCCGGGACAGTCCCACGAG.

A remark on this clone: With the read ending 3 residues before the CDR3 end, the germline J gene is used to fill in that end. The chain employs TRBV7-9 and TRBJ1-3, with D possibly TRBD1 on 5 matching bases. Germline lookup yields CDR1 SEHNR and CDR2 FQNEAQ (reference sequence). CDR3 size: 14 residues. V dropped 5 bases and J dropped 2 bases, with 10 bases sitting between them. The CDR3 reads CASSQGGAGNTIYF. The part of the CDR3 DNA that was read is TGTGCCAGCAGCCAGGGAGGGGCTGGAAACACC.